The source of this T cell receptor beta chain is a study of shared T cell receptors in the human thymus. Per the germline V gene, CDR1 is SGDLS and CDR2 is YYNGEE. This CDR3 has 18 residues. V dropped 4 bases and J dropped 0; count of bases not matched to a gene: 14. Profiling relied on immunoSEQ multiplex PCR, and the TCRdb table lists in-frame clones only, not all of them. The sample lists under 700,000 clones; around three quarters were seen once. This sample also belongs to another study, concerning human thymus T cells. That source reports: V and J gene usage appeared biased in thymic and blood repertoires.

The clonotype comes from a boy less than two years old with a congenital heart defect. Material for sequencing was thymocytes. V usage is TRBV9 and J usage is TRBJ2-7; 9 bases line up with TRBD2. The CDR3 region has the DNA TGTGCCAGCAGCCCGGAATATACGGTTAGCGGGAGCTCCTACGAGCAGTACTTC. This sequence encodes CASSPEYTVSGSSYEQYF.